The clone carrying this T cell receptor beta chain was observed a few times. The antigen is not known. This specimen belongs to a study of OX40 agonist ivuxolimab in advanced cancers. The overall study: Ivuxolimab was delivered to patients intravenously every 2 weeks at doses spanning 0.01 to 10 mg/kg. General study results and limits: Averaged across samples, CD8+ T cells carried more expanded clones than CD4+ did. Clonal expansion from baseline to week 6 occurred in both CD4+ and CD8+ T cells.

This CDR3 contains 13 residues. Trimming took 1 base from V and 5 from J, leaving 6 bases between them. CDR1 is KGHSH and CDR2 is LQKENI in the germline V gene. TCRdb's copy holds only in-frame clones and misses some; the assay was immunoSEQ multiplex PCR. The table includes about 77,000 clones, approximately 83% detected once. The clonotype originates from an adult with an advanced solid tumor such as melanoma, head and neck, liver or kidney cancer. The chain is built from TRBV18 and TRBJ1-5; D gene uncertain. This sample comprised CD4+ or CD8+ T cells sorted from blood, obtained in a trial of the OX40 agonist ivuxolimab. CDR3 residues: CASSPQGDQPQHF. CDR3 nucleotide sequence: TGTGCCAGCTCACCACAGGGAGATCAGCCCCAGCATTTT.